This T cell receptor (beta chain) was obtained from a study of blood T cell repertoires in COVID-19. The CDR3 is 12 residues long. Unmatched junction bases numbered 4, after V lost 10 bases and J lost 2 bases. Germline assignment: CDR1 MDHEN and CDR2 SYDVKM. This clone was seen a handful of times. TCRdb keeps only in-frame clones here, not all; method: immunoSEQ multiplex PCR. The profile shows about 220,000 clones, 70% to 90% of them singletons. The chain employs TRBV28 and TRBJ2-7; 8 positions agree with TRBD1. The clonotype comes from a man in his fifties or sixties who had recovered from COVID-19. Sequencing input: peripheral blood. The CDR3: CATSTGAYEQYF. Written as DNA, the CDR3 is TGTGCCACCTCGACAGGGGCCTACGAGCAGTACTTC.